Described below is a single T cell receptor beta chain sequence and its context. The source of the sample is a study of cytomegalovirus exposure and HLA in healthy donors. In the study overall: Both the approximately 120 validation repertoires and the 600 to 750 first-cohort repertoires used the same platform, as reported by a later analysis.

Germline V gives CDR1 MNHEY, CDR2 SMNVEV (reference sequence). CDR3 length: 13 residues. Trimming shortened V by 3 bases and J by 16 bases, and 16 bases separated the two germline ends. The donors were part of the validation cohort, which consisted of under 150 subjects and was separate from the first cohort of around 620 subjects. The table came from immunoSEQ multiplex PCR; TCRdb's copy has only in-frame clones and leaves some out. This repertoire shows about 110,000 clones, over 85% found once; its top ten account for 1.9%. The sequence was obtained from a woman between 18 and 30 years old in good health and CMV-seronegative. The chain employs TRBV27 and TRBJ1-6; no reliable D call. Sequencing was carried out using PBMCs. The CDR3 loop is CASSFRLAERLHF. The CDR3 DNA reads as TGTGCCAGCAGTTTCCGACTGGCTGAAAGGCTCCACTTT.